This T cell receptor (beta chain) was sequenced in a study of OX40 agonist ivuxolimab in advanced cancers. Looked up from germline, CDR1 is PRHDT and CDR2 is FYEKMQ (reference sequence). The V and J ends lost 5 bases and 9 bases, in that order; junction bases with no gene match: 15. The CDR3 runs to 15 residues. Here immunoSEQ multiplex PCR was the method, and the copy in TCRdb shows in-frame clones only, minus some. The top ten hold 0.85% to 1% of the sample, which has about 60,000 clones, 85% to 90% seen once. The chain has TRBV13 and TRBJ2-5, with 7 bases aligning to TRBD2. The source was CD4+ or CD8+ T cells sorted from blood, collected in a trial of the OX40 agonist ivuxolimab. This TCR came from an adult with an advanced solid tumor such as melanoma, head and neck, liver or kidney cancer. The CDR3 nucleotides are TGTGCCAGCAGCCCGAACCCCTTTTTCCGGGAGGCCCAGTACTTC. Protein: CASSPNPFFREAQYF.